This T cell receptor beta chain was captured by sequencing in a study of shared clonotypes between healthy human individuals. The study enrolled healthy HIV-negative adults without recent acute infections or vaccinations as donors. Clones were sequenced by immunoSEQ multiplex PCR, and TCRdb holds only the in-frame ones, with some missing. The table lists roughly 2 million clones, about 94% of them singletons. Sequencing input: naive CD4+ T cells sorted from blood. Documented subset: CD45RA+ positively selected. This receptor was obtained from a man between 18 and 29 years old in good health.

The CDR3 reads CASSVDSGRGQETQYF. CDR3 in DNA: TGTGCCAGCAGCGTAGATAGCGGGAGGGGACAAGAGACCCAGTACTTC. The chain uses TRBV9 and TRBJ2-5; 11 bases map to TRBD2. The germline V gene has CDR1 SGDLS and CDR2 YYNGEE. V shed 0 bases and J 2 bases; nucleotides not matched to a gene: 3. The CDR3 length is 16 residues.